Listed below are T cell receptor beta chains from one sample, sequenced in a study of control samples from healthy donors and cancer patients. Using immunoSEQ multiplex PCR, the repertoire was profiled, and TCRdb retains in-frame clones only, with some absent. The sample has about 140,000 clones; around 94% are singletons. Sequencing used blood. The receptors were sampled from a middle-aged man in good health. Both conserved end residues are part of each CDR3. D genes are given only for firm matches. Some rows mark clone size as missing; the rest say once, few, many or name a class of expanded clone.

clone size,J gene,D gene,V gene,CDR3 protein,CDR3 DNA
once,TRBJ1-4,NA,TRBV5-4,CASSSYNEKLFF,TGTGCCAGCAGCTCCTATAATGAAAAACTGTTTTTT
NA,TRBJ2-5,TRBD2,TRBV7-9,CASSPGRGSETQYF,TGTGCCAGCAGCCCCGGGAGGGGGTCAGAGACCCAGTACTTC
NA,TRBJ1-6,TRBD1,TRBV6-2/TRBV6-3,CASSSGTGSPLHF,TGTGCCAGCAGTTCCGGGACAGGTTCACCCCTCCACTTT
NA,TRBJ2-5,NA,TRBV5-4,CASSFSARQETQYF,TGTGCCAGCAGCTTTAGCGCACGCCAAGAGACCCAGTACTTC
NA,TRBJ2-7,NA,TRBV7-6,CASSLAQSPSSYEQYF,TGTGCCAGCAGCTTAGCGCAGAGTCCTAGCTCCTACGAGCAGTACTTC
once,TRBJ2-5,NA,TRBV10-3,CAISESRGQGYQETQYF,TGTGCCATCAGTGAGTCTCGGGGGCAGGGGTACCAAGAGACCCAGTACTTC
NA,TRBJ2-7,NA,TRBV28,CASSSRPTEQYF,TGTGCCAGCAGCTCCCGACCAACCGAGCAGTACTTC
NA,TRBJ1-2,NA,TRBV20-1,CSARGYGYTF,TGCAGTGCTAGGGGGTATGGCTACACCTTC
NA,TRBJ1-3,TRBD1,TRBV19,CASHRGSTGNTIYF,TGTGCCAGTCACAGGGGGAGCACTGGAAACACCATATATTTT
NA,TRBJ2-1,TRBD1,TRBV9,CASSVPLAGGGMGEQFF,TGTGCCAGCAGCGTACCATTAGCAGGGGGCGGAATGGGTGAGCAGTTCTTC
NA,TRBJ1-4,NA,TRBV5-1,CASSRGPGKLFF,TGCGCCAGCAGCCGCGGCCCAGGAAAACTGTTTTTT
NA,TRBJ1-6,NA,TRBV6-1,CASSEARQEVSYNSPLHF,TGTGCCAGCAGTGAAGCGCGACAGGAAGTATCCTATAATTCACCCCTCCACTTT
NA,TRBJ1-5,NA,TRBV4-1,CASSHQGDQPQHF,TGCGCCAGCAGCCACCAGGGAGATCAGCCCCAGCATTTT
NA,TRBJ2-1,TRBD2,TRBV9,CASSDGLAGLHNEQFF,TGTGCCAGCAGCGACGGACTAGCGGGGTTGCACAATGAGCAGTTCTTC
NA,TRBJ1-5,TRBD1,TRBV6-2/TRBV6-3,CASSYPGQGRSNQPQHF,TGTGCCAGCAGTTACCCCGGACAGGGTCGAAGCAATCAGCCCCAGCATTTT
once,TRBJ2-1,TRBD2,TRBV19,CASSIRRESYNEQFF,TGTGCCAGTAGTATAAGGCGGGAGTCCTACAATGAGCAGTTCTTC
NA,TRBJ2-1,NA,TRBV2,CASSETRSANEQFF,TGTGCCAGCAGTGAAACAAGGAGTGCTAATGAGCAGTTCTTC
NA,TRBJ2-7,NA,TRBV18,CASSLAGLSYEQYF,TGTGCCAGCTCCCTGGCAGGGCTCTCCTACGAGCAGTACTTC
NA,TRBJ1-1,NA,TRBV7-2,CASSLDRYTEAFF,TGTGCCAGCAGCTTAGACAGGTACACTGAAGCTTTCTTT
NA,TRBJ2-1,TRBD2,TRBV5-4,CASSPGLAGPNEQFF,TGTGCCAGCAGTCCCGGACTAGCGGGGCCCAATGAGCAGTTCTTC
NA,TRBJ2-5,NA,TRBV29-1,CSVDKGERQTQYF,TGCAGCGTTGATAAGGGGGAGAGGCAGACCCAGTACTTC
NA,TRBJ2-7,NA,TRBV13,CASSQTEGEQYF,TGTGCCAGCAGCCAGACGGAGGGCGAGCAGTACTTC
NA,TRBJ1-1,NA,TRBV21-1,CASSSQRTGENTEAFF,TGTGCCAGCAGCTCACAGAGGACAGGTGAGAACACTGAAGCTTTCTTT
NA,TRBJ2-7,NA,TRBV12-2,CASRSTVAYEQYF,TGTGCAAGTCGCTCAACAGTAGCCTACGAGCAGTACTTC
NA,TRBJ1-2,NA,TRBV20-1,CSASGDGNYGYTF,TGCAGTGCTAGTGGGGACGGTAACTATGGCTACACCTTC
NA,TRBJ2-7,NA,TRBV27,CASSFRPSGLSSYEQYF,TGTGCCAGCAGTTTCCGTCCGTCCGGCCTAAGCTCCTACGAGCAGTACTTC
NA,TRBJ2-2,NA,TRBV6-5,CASSYSFTGELFF,TGTGCCAGCAGTTACTCTTTCACCGGGGAGCTGTTTTTT
NA,TRBJ1-1,NA,TRBV18,CASSPGRNTEAFF,TGTGCCAGCTCACCGGGCAGGAACACTGAAGCTTTCTTT
NA,TRBJ2-2,NA,TRBV12-3/TRBV12-4,CASIPRGTGELFF,TGTGCCAGCATCCCAAGGGGCACCGGGGAGCTGTTTTTT
NA,TRBJ2-7,NA,TRBV5-5,CASSLAGSYEQYF,TGTGCCAGCAGCTTAGCAGGATCCTACGAGCAGTACTTC
NA,TRBJ1-2,NA,TRBV5-1,CASSYTGPGNYGYTF,TGCGCCAGCAGCTATACAGGGCCGGGTAACTATGGCTACACCTTC
NA,TRBJ1-5,NA,TRBV13,CASSLGRGINQPQHF,TGTGCCAGCAGCTTAGGCCGGGGGATCAATCAGCCCCAGCATTTT
NA,TRBJ1-1,NA,TRBV24-1,CATSEAGGWNTEAFF,TGTGCCACCAGTGAGGCGGGAGGGTGGAACACTGAAGCTTTCTTT
NA,TRBJ2-1,TRBD1,TRBV12-3/TRBV12-4,CASSMTGFEQFF,TGTGCCAGCAGTATGACAGGGTTTGAGCAGTTCTTC
NA,TRBJ2-6,TRBD1,TRBV18,CASSQGQVDTLSGANVLTF,TGTGCCAGCTCTCAGGGACAGGTGGATACACTCTCTGGGGCCAACGTCCTGACTTTC
NA,TRBJ1-2,NA,TRBV28,CASSPPGQPGGYTF,TGTGCCAGCAGTCCCCCGGGCCAGCCCGGGGGCTACACCTTC
NA,TRBJ1-2,NA,TRBV7-9,CASSLAGQGYTF,TGTGCCAGCAGCTTAGCGGGCCAAGGCTACACCTTC
NA,TRBJ2-1,NA,TRBV24-1,CATSDLSEQFF,TGTGCCACCAGTGATTTGAGTGAGCAGTTCTTC
NA,TRBJ1-2,NA,TRBV12-3/TRBV12-4,CASSLPGVDGYTF,TGTGCCAGCAGTTTACCCGGGGTGGATGGCTACACCTTC
NA,TRBJ2-2,TRBD2,TRBV24-1,CATSDLAGGPHGELFF,TGTGCCACCAGTGATCTAGCGGGAGGGCCTCACGGGGAGCTGTTTTTT
NA,TRBJ2-6,NA,TRBV5-5,CASSLASGAGANVLTF,TGTGCCAGCAGCTTGGCCTCGGGGGCTGGGGCCAACGTCCTGACTTTC
NA,TRBJ2-2,TRBD1,TRBV28,CASSLTGARTGELFF,TGTGCCAGCAGTTTAACAGGGGCGCGGACCGGGGAGCTGTTTTTT
NA,TRBJ1-6,NA,TRBV4-1,CASSQTPRPSPYSPLHF,TGCGCCAGCAGCCAAACCCCGAGACCGTCACCCTATTCACCCCTCCACTTT
once,TRBJ1-5,NA,TRBV28,CASSPKPRGQYSNQPQHF,TGTGCCAGCAGTCCCAAACCTAGGGGACAATATAGCAATCAGCCCCAGCATTTT
NA,TRBJ2-5,TRBD2,TRBV10-3,CAISDSGEGKTQYF,TGTGCCATCAGTGATAGTGGGGAGGGTAAGACCCAGTACTTC
NA,TRBJ2-7,TRBD1,TRBV29-1,CSVEGDRVINEQYF,TGCAGCGTTGAGGGCGACAGGGTTATCAACGAGCAGTACTTC
NA,TRBJ2-5,NA,TRBV3-1/TRBV3-2,CASSQSVGSQQETQYF,TGTGCCAGCAGCCAGTCGGTCGGATCCCAACAAGAGACCCAGTACTTC
NA,TRBJ2-1,NA,TRBV5-6,CASSRPGYLSNEQFF,TGTGCCAGCAGCCGACCGGGCTACCTTAGCAATGAGCAGTTCTTC
NA,TRBJ2-1,NA,TRBV7-9,CASSLGYPREQFF,TGTGCCAGCAGCTTAGGTTACCCGAGGGAGCAGTTCTTC
NA,TRBJ1-1,NA,TRBV6-5,CASSRQLVNTEAFF,TGTGCCAGCAGCCGACAGCTAGTGAACACTGAAGCTTTCTTT
NA,TRBJ2-5,NA,TRBV18,CASSPPTGVGETQYF,TGTGCCAGCTCACCACCTACGGGAGTGGGGGAGACCCAGTACTTC
NA,TRBJ1-5,NA,TRBV6-5,CASSPGQFNQPQHF,TGTGCCAGCAGTCCCGGACAGTTCAATCAGCCCCAGCATTTT
NA,TRBJ1-1,NA,TRBV2,CASSGSREAFF,TGTGCCAGCAGTGGAAGCAGGGAAGCTTTCTTT
NA,TRBJ2-2,TRBD1,TRBV13,CASSPQGAGTGELFF,TGTGCCAGCAGCCCACAGGGGGCGGGCACCGGGGAGCTGTTTTTT
NA,TRBJ2-5,NA,TRBV7-2,CASSALVRETQYF,TGTGCCAGCAGCGCGTTAGTGCGGGAGACCCAGTACTTC
NA,TRBJ2-5,TRBD1,TRBV18,CASSPDGQGRAETQYF,TGTGCCAGCTCACCAGACGGACAGGGCAGGGCAGAGACCCAGTACTTC
NA,TRBJ1-1,NA,TRBV7-2,CASSWGFMNTEAFF,TGTGCCAGCAGCTGGGGATTCATGAACACTGAAGCTTTCTTT
NA,TRBJ1-4,NA,TRBV10-3,CAISESGANEKLFF,TGTGCCATCAGTGAGTCCGGAGCTAATGAAAAACTGTTTTTT